The present T cell receptor (beta chain) was sequenced within a study of T cell responses to AZD1222 COVID-19 vaccine. The V gene's germline CDR1 is GTSNPN and CDR2 SVGIG (reference sequence). This CDR3 comprises 13 residues. V dropped 5 bases and J dropped 2 bases, with 10 bases sitting between them. Clones were read by immunoSEQ multiplex PCR, and TCRdb kept only the in-frame ones, dropping some. The profile shows some 90,000 clones, about 85% of them singletons. Sequenced here: peripheral blood, sampled on day 0 of AZD1222 vaccination. This receptor was taken from an adult in good health. The chain carries TRBV30 and TRBJ1-5, with a possible D match to TRBD1 (6 bases). CDR3 sequence reads: CAWRRGGNQPQHF. The CDR3 region has the DNA TGTGCCTGGCGGAGGGGGGGCAATCAGCCCCAGCATTTT.